Following are 9 T cell receptor beta chains from one sample sequenced in a study of blood T cell repertoires in COVID-19. The repertoire was sequenced with immunoSEQ multiplex PCR; TCRdb's copy has only in-frame clones and lacks some. This table holds almost 250,000 clones, about 89% found once. Input material: PBMCs or T cells enriched from blood (not recorded which). Receptors originate from a woman in her twenties or thirties who had recovered from COVID-19.

The J gene is TRBJ2-3, the V gene TRBV7-9; 10 positions match TRBD2. Germline-derived CDR1 and CDR2 are SEHNR and FQNEAQ (reference sequence). The CDR3 loop spans 17 amino acids. Trimming removed 4 bases from V and 1 base from J; junction bases left unmatched: 8. The CDR3 DNA reads TGTGCCAGCAGCTCAGGACTAGCGGTCAGGGGCACAGATACGCAGTATTTT. This encodes CASSSGLAVRGTDTQYF.

V and J are TRBV28 and TRBJ1-1; TRBD1 aligns across 7 bases. The length of the CDR3 is 18 residues. Losses at the gene ends were 3 bases for V and 3 bases for J; bases not matched to a gene: 16. CDR1 is MDHEN and CDR2 is SYDVKM in the germline V gene. In DNA form, the CDR3 reads TGTGCCAGCAGTTTCTCATCCCGGACAGGTAATGGATACACTGAAGCTTTCTTT. It codes for CASSFSSRTGNGYTEAFF.

CDR3: CASSSQGSYGYTF. DNA of the CDR3: TGTGCCAGCAGTAGCCAGGGGTCCTATGGCTACACCTTC. V and J are TRBV25-1 and TRBJ1-2; D may be TRBD1 (6 bases). The germline V gene has CDR1 MGHDK and CDR2 SYGVNS. The CDR3 sequence is 13 residues long. The germline V and J ends were trimmed by 5 bases and 4 bases, with 11 bases remaining between them.

This clone showed up just once. The chain links TRBV30 to TRBJ2-2; D is unclear. CDR1 and CDR2 (germline): GTSNPN, SVGIG (reference sequence). The CDR3 covers 16 residues. Trimming pared 1 base from V and 4 bases from J, leaving 16 bases between. The CDR3 bases are TGTGCCTGGAGTGGGGCTATAAGACGCGTCACCGGGGAGCTGTTTTTT. As protein: CAWSGAIRRVTGELFF.

This chain joins TRBV28 and TRBJ2-7; weak D call: TRBD2 (5 bases). This CDR3 is 15 amino acids long. The germline CDR1 and CDR2 sequences are MDHEN and SYDVKM. The ends were cut back, 3 bases at V and 2 bases at J, with 14 bases in the middle. CDR3 nucleotides: TGTGCCAGCAGTTTCTCCACTAGGGCGACCTACGAGCAGTACTTC. It is translated as CASSFSTRATYEQYF.

The chain employs TRBV25-1 and TRBJ1-5, with no clear D. Per the germline V gene, CDR1 is MGHDK and CDR2 is SYGVNS. The CDR3 is made up of 18 amino acids. Trimming pared 7 bases from V and 0 bases from J, leaving 22 bases between. The CDR3 coding sequence is TGTGCCAGCACCCTACCCTCGTGCACTCCTTATAGCAATCAGCCCCAGCATTTT. Translating it yields CASTLPSCTPYSNQPQHF. The variable domain in full, completed from reference TRBV25-1 and TRBJ1-5, reads EADIYQTPRYLVIGTGKKITLECSQTMGHDKMYWYQQDPGMELHLIHYSYGVNSTEKGDLSSESTVSRIRTEHFPLTLESARPSHTSQYLCASTLPSCTPYSNQPQHFGDGTRLSIL.

The chain employs TRBV5-1 and TRBJ2-2; 14 bases map to TRBD2. CDR1 is SGHRS and CDR2 is YFSETQ in the germline V gene. V was clipped by 0 bases and J by 4 bases; unmatched bases: 8. The CDR3 runs 19 residues. The CDR3 spells CASSLAGTSGRRSTGELFF. The CDR3 bases are TGCGCCAGCAGCTTGGCCGGGACTAGCGGGAGAAGATCCACCGGGGAGCTGTTTTTT.

This chain connects TRBV5-4 to TRBJ2-7, with D possibly matching TRBD2 (6 bases). V lost 2 bases, J lost 2 bases, and 23 bases lay in between. The CDR3 has 18 residues. CDR1 and CDR2 from the germline V gene are SGHNT and YYREEE (reference sequence). The CDR3: CASSFETFQWGGPYEQYF. The CDR3 region has the DNA TGTGCCAGCAGCTTTGAGACTTTCCAATGGGGAGGCCCCTACGAGCAGTACTTC.

The rearrangement uses TRBV24-1 and TRBJ2-1, with D possibly matching TRBD2 (5 bases). Germline V gene sequence: CDR1 KGHDR, CDR2 SFDVKD. V was trimmed by 1 base and J by 2 bases, leaving 20 bases between them. The length of the CDR3 is 19 residues. The CDR3 is CATSDLRATNPGAYNEQFF. CDR3 sequence (DNA): TGTGCCACCAGTGATTTAAGGGCGACTAATCCCGGAGCCTACAATGAGCAGTTCTTC.